A few counts support the clone carrying this T cell receptor (beta chain). The sample belongs to a study of early T cells in non-severe SARS-CoV-2 infection. TCRdb re-analysed the 5' RACE reads in MiXCR, keeping a single row per CDR3 protein. The table lists more than 85,000 distinct CDR3 sequences, over 15% of them singletons. Material: whole blood. The sequence was obtained from an adult who was a healthcare worker with PCR-confirmed SARS-CoV-2 infection or an uninfected control (not recorded which).

CDR3 sequence (DNA): TGCAGTGCTTTCGGGACAGGGGGCAATCAGCCCCAGCATTTT. Protein: CSAFGTGGNQPQHF. V usage is TRBV20-1 and J usage is TRBJ1-5, with 10 positions matching TRBD1. Trimming at V came to 5 bases and at J to 2 bases, leaving 3 bases not matched to a gene. Looked up from germline, CDR1 is DFQATT and CDR2 is SNEGSKA (reference sequence). The CDR3 contains 14 residues.